The 23 T cell receptor beta chains given below trace back to one sample, sequenced in a study of tumor and adjacent non-tumor tissue in lung cancer. Three rounds of nested PCR, following a modified ARM-PCR protocol, produced the TCRbeta library. TCRdb itself ran the multiplex PCR reads through MiXCR, one entry per CDR3 protein. The sample holds about 110,000 distinct CDR3 sequences, 62% seen once. No cell sorting was done before RNA was extracted from the tissue. Distant lung tissue was collected more than 3 cm away from the tumor edge. Specimen: distant non-tumor lung tissue. Source of these receptors: a man in his 60s with non-small cell lung cancer.

In this sample, this clonotype turned up many times. The gene calls are TRBV5-1 and TRBJ2-7; D is unclear. Trimming took 3 bases from V and 3 from J, leaving 4 bases between them. This CDR3 region has 11 residues. The V gene's germline CDR1 is SGHRS and CDR2 YFSETQ. The CDR3 region has the DNA TGCGCCAGCAGCTACGACTACGAGCAGTACTTC. Translation: CASSYDYEQYF. The full variable domain, with the rest looked up from reference TRBV5-1 and TRBJ2-7, is KAGVTQTPRYLIKTRGQQVTLSCSPISGHRSVSWYQQTPGQGLQFLFEYFSETQRNKGNFPGRFSGRQFSNSRSEMNVSTLELGDSALYLCASSYDYEQYFGPGTRLTVT.

With respect to this clonotype: The germline gene is not matched at one end of the junction; a read error may be the cause. The chain is built from TRBV4-2 and TRBJ2-7, with 8 bases aligning to TRBD2. This CDR3 has 16 residues. Germline V gene sequence: CDR1 LGHNA, CDR2 YNFKEQ. The CDR3 protein is CTSSHPSAGASYEQCF. CDR3 DNA sequence: TGTACCAGCAGCCACCCCTCAGCGGGAGCAAGCTACGAGCAGTGCTTC.

Turning to this clonotype: The CDR3 end shows no conserved phenylalanine or tryptophan, and so a read error is likely. The chain has TRBV5-4 and TRBJ2-3; D remains unclear. Trimming shortened V by 4 bases and J by 6 bases, and 12 bases separated the two germline ends. Per the germline V gene, CDR1 is SGHNT and CDR2 is YYREEE (reference sequence). This CDR3 has 13 residues. The CDR3 DNA sequence: TGTGCCAGCAGCCTGCTCTGGGCGGATACGCAGTATTCT. It is translated as CASSLLWADTQYS.

Concerning this clonotype: A read error may be the cause here, since a much bigger clone is one base away. The CDR3 nucleotides are TGTGCCAGCATCTTTGTGACCGGGAGGAGGAATGTCAATGAGCAGTTCTTC. Translating it yields CASIFVTGRRNVNEQFF. The chain recombines TRBV5-4 with TRBJ2-1; TRBD2 matches at 7 bases. J gave up 6 bases and V 6 bases, and 18 bases lay outside the gene matches. The CDR3 is 17 residues long. The germline CDR1 and CDR2 sequences are SGHNT and YYREEE (reference sequence).

The gene calls are TRBV19 and TRBJ2-2; possible D gene TRBD2, 6 bases. The CDR3 has 15 amino acids. The V and J ends lost 3 bases and 6 bases respectively, with 14 bases between them. CDR1 and CDR2 (germline): LNHDA, SQIVND (reference sequence). The CDR3 reads CASSIMRDRPGELFF. CDR3 DNA sequence: TGTGCCAGTAGTATTATGCGGGATCGGCCCGGGGAGCTGTTTTTT.

In regard to this clonotype: Germline is not matched at one junction end, which may reflect a read error. The V gene is TRBV5-6, the J gene TRBJ1-1; D perhaps matches TRBD1 (5 bases). CDR3 size: 14 residues. Germline V gives CDR1 SGHDT, CDR2 YYEEEE. In nucleotides, the CDR3 is TGTGCTAGCATCATCCTGGGGGAGAACACTGATGCTTTCTTT. Translated, it gives CASIILGENTDAFF.

This clonotype was detected many times. The chain recombines TRBV7-3 with TRBJ2-3, with no clear D. CDR3 length: 15 amino acids. V lost 5 bases and J lost 0, with 12 bases in between. CDR1 and CDR2 from the germline V gene are SGHTA and FQGTGA. The CDR3 spells CASSAGRASTDTQYF. The DNA of the CDR3 is TGTGCCAGCAGCGCAGGAAGAGCTAGCACAGATACGCAGTATTTT.

This clonotype was found a few times. Possible read error: a much larger clone is one base away. V gene TRBV10-3 combines with J gene TRBJ1-4; unclear D gene. The V gene lost 7 bases and the J gene lost 1 base, with 7 bases spanning the gap. Germline values: CDR1 ENHRY, CDR2 SYGVKD. The CDR3 runs 13 residues. The CDR3 region has the DNA TGTGCCATCAAGGCAGTAACTAATGAAAAACTGTTTTTT. This gives the protein CAIKAVTNEKLFF.

The rearrangement uses TRBV6-2 or TRBV6-3 and TRBJ2-3; tentative D call: TRBD1 (5 bases). V was clipped by 6 bases and J by 10 bases, with 17 bases between them. CDR1 and CDR2 from the germline V gene are MNHEY and SVGEGT. The CDR3 spans 13 residues. This CDR3 is CASSSTDNGAQYF. The CDR3 DNA reads as TGTGCCAGCAGCTCCACGGACAATGGCGCGCAGTATTTT.

Turning to this clonotype: Because it lacks the conserved phenylalanine or tryptophan at the end, this CDR3 is likely a read error. The V gene is TRBV5-4, the J gene TRBJ2-7; 7 bases agree with TRBD2. The germline CDR1 and CDR2 sequences are SGHNT and YYREEE (reference sequence). The CDR3 runs 14 residues. CDR3 amino acids: CDSSPTTGGYEQYL. DNA for the CDR3: TGTGACAGCAGCCCCACAACGGGAGGTTACGAGCAGTACCTC.

Points on this clonotype: Germline and junction disagree at one end, which may indicate a read error. The chain recombines TRBV12-3 or TRBV12-4 with TRBJ1-1; D is unclear. The CDR3 spans 12 residues. CDR3 nucleotide sequence: TGTGCCAACAGTAGGATGTACACTGAAGCTTTCTTT. Protein sequence: CANSRMYTEAFF.

The chain employs TRBV29-1 and TRBJ2-7; D possibly corresponds to TRBD2 (5 bases). V was clipped by 8 bases and J by 12 bases, with 26 bases between them. The CDR3 has 13 residues. Germline values: CDR1 SQVTM, CDR2 ANQGSEA. CDR3 amino acids: CSHSEGLAADRYF. The CDR3 DNA sequence: TGCAGCCACTCCGAGGGCCTGGCCGCCGACCGGTACTTC.

Worth noting for this clonotype: An end of the junction differs from the germline gene, which may be a read error. The chain is built from TRBV11-1 and TRBJ2-3; no clear D gene. This CDR3 contains 15 residues. Per the germline V gene, CDR1 is SGHAT and CDR2 is FQDESV (reference sequence). The CDR3 region is CAGSFANSFTDTQYF. The CDR3 nucleotides read TGTGCTGGCAGCTTCGCAAACTCCTTCACAGATACGCAGTATTTC. The full variable domain, rest sourced from reference TRBV11-1 and TRBJ2-3, is EAEVAQSPRYKITEKSQAVAFWCDPISGHATLYWYRQILGQGPELLVQFQDESVVDDSQLPKDRFSAERLKGVDSTLKIQPAELGDSAMYLCAGSFANSFTDTQYFGPGTRLTVL.

This clonotype was seen a few times. The chain combines TRBV24-1 with TRBJ2-2, with 10 bases identical to TRBD1. The CDR3 contains 15 residues. The V gene end was trimmed by 7 bases and the J gene end by 9 bases; junction bases not matched to a gene: 10. CDR1 is KGHDR, CDR2 SFDVKD, per germline. CDR3 DNA sequence: TGTGCCACCAGACCGGGACAGGGGTTTCTCCGGGAGCTGTTTTTT. Residues: CATRPGQGFLRELFF.

This chain uses TRBV2 with TRBJ2-1, with TRBD1 as a possible D gene (5 bases). This CDR3 comprises 14 residues. The germline gives CDR1 SNHLY, CDR2 FYNNEI. The ends were cut back, 8 bases at V and 5 bases at J, with 16 bases in the middle. Here the CDR3 reads CASGAALSHNEQFF. As DNA, the CDR3 is TGTGCCAGCGGGGCAGCCCTTTCCCACAATGAGCAGTTCTTC.

Concerning this clonotype itself: With a much larger clone just one base away, this may be a read error. This chain links TRBV12-3 or TRBV12-4 with TRBJ2-2; D gene uncertain. This CDR3 spans 11 amino acids. V was trimmed by 10 bases and J by 7 bases, leaving 10 bases between them. The CDR3: CAIIEIGELFF. The DNA for the CDR3 is TGTGCCATCATCGAAATCGGGGAGCTGTTTTTT.

As for this clonotype: Compared with germline, one end of the junction differs, possibly owing to a read error. This chain joins TRBV25-1 and TRBJ1-2; D uncertain. The germline V gene encodes CDR1 MGHDK and CDR2 SYGVNS. The CDR3 is made up of 13 amino acids. The CDR3 reads CASSGTVPYCYTF. CDR3 in DNA: TGTGCCAGCAGTGGAACCGTACCCTATTGCTACACCTTC.

Of note for this clonotype: A read error is possible here, since a much larger clone lies one base away. This chain connects TRBV20-1 to TRBJ2-7; D unresolved. CDR1 is DFQATT and CDR2 is SNEGSKA in the germline V gene (reference sequence). The CDR3 is 15 amino acids. Trimming took off 3 bases at V and 7 bases at J, with 22 bases between the two ends. DNA of the CDR3: TGCAGTGCTAGTCTGGCGAGAGTGTCGTGGAAAGAGCAGTACTTC. It specifies CSASLARVSWKEQYF.

This chain joins TRBV29-1 and TRBJ2-5, with a weak D call TRBD2 (6 bases). This CDR3 region has 15 residues. V was shortened by 5 bases and J by 4 bases, with 20 bases between the two germline ends. Germline V gene data show CDR1 as SQVTM and CDR2 as ANQGSEA. The CDR3 region has the DNA TGCAGCGTTCATAAAACGGGAGAGCCGGCAGAGACCCAGTACTTC. Its protein is CSVHKTGEPAETQYF.

About this clonotype itself: One end of the junction fails to match germline, which may point to a read error. This chain links TRBV11-2 with TRBJ2-3; D is unclear. The CDR3 runs to 13 residues. The V gene's germline CDR1 is SGHAT and CDR2 FQNNGV. The CDR3 sequence: CASSFEFGDMQYF. CDR3 nucleotide sequence: TGTGCCAGCAGCTTTGAGTTTGGAGATATGCAGTATTTT.

This clonotype was seen only once. This may come from a read error, since a much larger clone is one base off. No conserved phenylalanine or tryptophan ends this CDR3, so it is likely a read error. The chain carries TRBV4-1 and TRBJ1-4; a weak D match, TRBD1 (5 bases). Germline V lookup: CDR1 MGHRA, CDR2 YSYEKL. The CDR3 has 15 amino acids. The CDR3: CASSQALQGGEELFS. DNA for the CDR3: TGCGCCAGCAGCCAAGCGCTTCAGGGAGGTGAAGAACTGTTTTCT.

A remark on this clonotype: One end of the junction is discordant with germline, which a read error may explain. This rearrangement joins TRBV7-8 to TRBJ1-1; D is undetermined. CDR1 and CDR2 from the germline V gene are SGHVS and FQNEAQ. The CDR3 is 14 amino acids. The CDR3 DNA is TGTGCCGGCAGCTTAGTGGTGGCGAACACTGAGGCTTTCTTT. It translates to CAGSLVVANTEAFF. The variable domain in full, completed from reference TRBV7-8 and TRBJ1-1, reads GAGVSQSPRYKVAKRGQDVALRCDPISGHVSLFWYQQALGQGPEFLTYFQNEAQLDKSGLPSDRFFAERPEGSVSTLKIQRTQQEDSAVYLCAGSLVVANTEAFFGQGTRLTVV.

Concerning this clonotype itself: Mismatch with germline at one junction end may stem from a read error. The genes are TRBV20-1 and TRBJ2-1; a possible D gene is TRBD2 (5 bases). The CDR3 has 16 residues. Germline-derived CDR1 and CDR2 are DFQATT and SNEGSKA (reference sequence). DNA of the CDR3: TGCAATGCTAGAGATCCCCTGGCGGAGGTTTACAATGAGCAGTTCTTC. Translating it yields CNARDPLAEVYNEQFF.